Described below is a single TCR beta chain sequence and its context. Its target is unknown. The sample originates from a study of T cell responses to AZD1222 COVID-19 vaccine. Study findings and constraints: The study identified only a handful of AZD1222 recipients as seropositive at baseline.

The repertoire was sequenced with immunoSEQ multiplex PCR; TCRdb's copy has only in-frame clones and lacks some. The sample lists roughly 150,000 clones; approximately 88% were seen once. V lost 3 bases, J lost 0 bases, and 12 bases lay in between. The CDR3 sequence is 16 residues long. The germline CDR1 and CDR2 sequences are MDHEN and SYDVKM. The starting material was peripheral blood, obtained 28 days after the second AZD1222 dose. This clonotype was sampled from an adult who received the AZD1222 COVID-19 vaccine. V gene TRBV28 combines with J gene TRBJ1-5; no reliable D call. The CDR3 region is CASSLRPIFSNQPQHF. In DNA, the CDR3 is TGTGCCAGCAGTTTGAGACCGATCTTTAGCAATCAGCCCCAGCATTTT. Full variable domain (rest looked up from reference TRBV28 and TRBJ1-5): DVKVTQSSRYLVKRTGEKVFLECVQDMDHENMFWYRQDPGLGLRLIYFSYDVKMKEKGDIPEGYSVSREKKERFSLILESASTNQTSMYLCASSLRPIFSNQPQHFGDGTRLSIL.